This TCR beta chain was documented in a study of blood T cell repertoires in COVID-19. The wider study: Collection of acute and convalescent COVID-19 samples took place in the United States, Italy and Spain.

CDR1 and CDR2 (germline): SGHTA, FQGNSA. The CDR3 length is 16 residues. Trimming at V came to 7 bases and at J to 8 bases, leaving 16 bases not matched to a gene. TCRdb's table, derived via immunoSEQ multiplex PCR, lists solely in-frame clones and lacks some. The table has 250,000 to 300,000 clones, about nine tenths seen once. This clone was counted between two and nine times. The material sequenced was peripheral blood. This TCR was sampled from a woman aged 45-59 years who had recovered from COVID-19. This chain uses TRBV7-2 with TRBJ2-3; 9 bases are shared with TRBD1. The CDR3 protein is CASNEQGARSTGTQYF. Here the CDR3 DNA reads TGTGCCAGCAACGAACAGGGGGCGAGGAGTACTGGTACGCAGTATTTT.